These T cell receptor beta chains were read from a single sample in a study of blood T cell repertoires in COVID-19. TCRdb's table, derived via immunoSEQ multiplex PCR, lists solely in-frame clones and lacks some. This table has 210,000 or so clones, around 81% appearing once. Sequenced: PBMCs or T cells enriched from blood (not recorded which). The receptors originated from a woman in her forties with acute COVID-19. CDR3s include the opening cysteine and the closing phenylalanine or tryptophan. Each record gives: clone size, J gene, V gene, D gene, CDR3 DNA, CDR3 protein. D genes are given only for firm matches. The size entry is marked missing in some rows and otherwise reads once, few, many or a size class.

clone size: -; J gene: TRBJ1-4; V gene: TRBV29-1; D gene: -; CDR3 DNA: TGCAGCGTTGGTGTGGGGGCAGGAGAAAAACTGTTTTTT; CDR3 protein: CSVGVGAGEKLFF
clone size: -; J gene: TRBJ2-1; V gene: TRBV5-4; D gene: -; CDR3 DNA: TGTGCCAGCAGCTTAGCCCCCGGGAGCTCCAATGAGCAGTTCTTC; CDR3 protein: CASSLAPGSSNEQFF
clone size: -; J gene: TRBJ2-3; V gene: TRBV10-3; D gene: -; CDR3 DNA: TGTGCCATCAGTGAAATGGGCACTTCTAGCACAGATACGCAGTATTTT; CDR3 protein: CAISEMGTSSTDTQYF
clone size: few; J gene: TRBJ2-3; V gene: TRBV7-2; D gene: -; CDR3 DNA: TGTGCCAGCAGCGCGTCGGTATCAGATACGCAGTATTTT; CDR3 protein: CASSASVSDTQYF
clone size: -; J gene: TRBJ1-6; V gene: TRBV28; D gene: TRBD1; CDR3 DNA: TGTGCCAGCAGTTTCCCCTCCCAGGGGGATTCACCCCTCCACTTT; CDR3 protein: CASSFPSQGDSPLHF
clone size: -; J gene: TRBJ1-3; V gene: TRBV19; D gene: -; CDR3 DNA: TGTGCCAGTACCGTCGGACAAAATGGAAACACCATATATTTT; CDR3 protein: CASTVGQNGNTIYF
clone size: -; J gene: TRBJ2-5; V gene: TRBV28; D gene: -; CDR3 DNA: TGTGCCAGCAGGGAACAGGGTCAAGAGACCCAGTACTTC; CDR3 protein: CASREQGQETQYF
clone size: -; J gene: TRBJ2-2; V gene: TRBV12-3/TRBV12-4; D gene: -; CDR3 DNA: TGTGCCAGCAGTTTACGGAACACCGGGGAGCTGTTTTTT; CDR3 protein: CASSLRNTGELFF
clone size: -; J gene: TRBJ1-2; V gene: TRBV30; D gene: -; CDR3 DNA: TGTGCCTGCGCGACGGGTAACTATGGCTACACCTTC; CDR3 protein: CACATGNYGYTF
clone size: -; J gene: TRBJ2-3; V gene: TRBV4-3; D gene: -; CDR3 DNA: TGCGCCAGCACCATGGAGATTACTAGCACAGATACGCAGTATTTT; CDR3 protein: CASTMEITSTDTQYF
clone size: -; J gene: TRBJ1-4; V gene: TRBV28; D gene: -; CDR3 DNA: TGTGCCAGCAGGGGTATGGGGCTGGGACTGACAAATAAACTGTTTTTT; CDR3 protein: CASRGMGLGLTNKLFF
clone size: -; J gene: TRBJ2-2; V gene: TRBV21-1; D gene: -; CDR3 DNA: TGTGCCAGCAGTCCGCGTCAGCTACCGGACGGGGATTCCGGGGAGCTGTTTTTT; CDR3 protein: CASSPRQLPDGDSGELFF
clone size: -; J gene: TRBJ1-1; V gene: TRBV19; D gene: TRBD1; CDR3 DNA: TGTGCCAGTAGTATAGTCACAGGGGACACTGAAGCTTTCTTT; CDR3 protein: CASSIVTGDTEAFF
clone size: -; J gene: TRBJ2-7; V gene: TRBV5-6; D gene: TRBD1; CDR3 DNA: TGTGCCAGCAGCCCACCCGGGACAGGGGTCCACGAGCAGTACTTC; CDR3 protein: CASSPPGTGVHEQYF
clone size: -; J gene: TRBJ1-5; V gene: TRBV19; D gene: TRBD1; CDR3 DNA: TGTGCCAGTAGTATCGCAGGGGGTGGGCAGCCCCAGCATTTT; CDR3 protein: CASSIAGGGQPQHF
clone size: few; J gene: TRBJ2-3; V gene: TRBV11-3; D gene: -; CDR3 DNA: TGTGCCAGCAGCTTAGGCGCTTCCACAGATACGCAGTATTTT; CDR3 protein: CASSLGASTDTQYF
clone size: -; J gene: TRBJ1-4; V gene: TRBV6-5; D gene: TRBD1; CDR3 DNA: TGTGCCAGCAGCGCTAGTTGGGGGACAGGCGAAAAACTGTTTTTT; CDR3 protein: CASSASWGTGEKLFF
clone size: -; J gene: TRBJ2-1; V gene: TRBV11-1; D gene: -; CDR3 DNA: TGTGCCAGCAGCACCGGGGTACAGACGAGAAGGAATGAGCAGTTCTTC; CDR3 protein: CASSTGVQTRRNEQFF
clone size: few; J gene: TRBJ2-1; V gene: TRBV27; D gene: TRBD2; CDR3 DNA: TGTGCCAGCAGTTTTCAGCCCCAGCGGGAGGTTTACAATGAGCAGTTCTTC; CDR3 protein: CASSFQPQREVYNEQFF
clone size: -; J gene: TRBJ1-1; V gene: TRBV20-1; D gene: -; CDR3 DNA: TGCAGAGTCGAGTCCGGGAGGGCTTTCTTT; CDR3 protein: CRVESGRAFF
clone size: -; J gene: TRBJ1-2; V gene: TRBV28; D gene: -; CDR3 DNA: TGTGCCAGCAGTCGAGGGCCCTATGGCTACACCTTC; CDR3 protein: CASSRGPYGYTF
clone size: -; J gene: TRBJ2-3; V gene: TRBV19; D gene: -; CDR3 DNA: TGTGCCAGTAGTAGTAGGGGAGATACGCAGTATTTT; CDR3 protein: CASSSRGDTQYF
clone size: -; J gene: TRBJ2-5; V gene: TRBV7-3; D gene: -; CDR3 DNA: TGTGCCAGCAGCCGGGACTCCGAAGAGACCCAGTACTTC; CDR3 protein: CASSRDSEETQYF
clone size: -; J gene: TRBJ1-2; V gene: TRBV7-3; D gene: -; CDR3 DNA: TGTGCCAGCAGCTTAGGAGGCGCCGATGGCTACACCTTC; CDR3 protein: CASSLGGADGYTF
clone size: few; J gene: TRBJ2-1; V gene: TRBV7-9; D gene: TRBD2; CDR3 DNA: TGTGCCAGCAAGAGTGGCACTAGCGTCTACAATGAGCAGTTCTTC; CDR3 protein: CASKSGTSVYNEQFF
clone size: few; J gene: TRBJ1-5; V gene: TRBV18; D gene: TRBD1; CDR3 DNA: TGTGCCAGCTCACCAGGCAGGGGGGATCAGCCCCAGCATTTT; CDR3 protein: CASSPGRGDQPQHF
clone size: -; J gene: TRBJ2-1; V gene: TRBV20-1; D gene: TRBD1; CDR3 DNA: TGCAGTGCTAGTAACCGGGACAGGGGTCCCTACAATGAGCAGTTCTTC; CDR3 protein: CSASNRDRGPYNEQFF
clone size: -; J gene: TRBJ2-5; V gene: TRBV7-8; D gene: -; CDR3 DNA: TGTGCCAGCAGCCCCTTACAGGGGGGGGACCAAGAGACCCAGTACTTC; CDR3 protein: CASSPLQGGDQETQYF
clone size: -; J gene: TRBJ2-5; V gene: TRBV7-3; D gene: -; CDR3 DNA: TGTGCCAGCAGCCTGGGGACTCCGGGCCAAGAGACCCAGTACTTC; CDR3 protein: CASSLGTPGQETQYF
clone size: once; J gene: TRBJ1-2; V gene: TRBV28; D gene: -; CDR3 DNA: TGTGCCAGCAGTTTCGATCGCTTGACAGCTTTAGAGGGCTACACCTTC; CDR3 protein: CASSFDRLTALEGYTF
clone size: -; J gene: TRBJ2-7; V gene: TRBV12-3/TRBV12-4; D gene: TRBD2; CDR3 DNA: TGTGCCAGCAGTTACGGGACTAACTACGAGCAGTACTTC; CDR3 protein: CASSYGTNYEQYF
clone size: -; J gene: TRBJ1-5; V gene: TRBV30; D gene: -; CDR3 DNA: TGTGCCTGGGAACTCACCGGAGGGGGCAATCAGCCCCAGCATTTT; CDR3 protein: CAWELTGGGNQPQHF
clone size: -; J gene: TRBJ1-2; V gene: TRBV19; D gene: -; CDR3 DNA: TGTGCCAGTGCGCGCCAGGGAGGCTATGGCTACACCTTC; CDR3 protein: CASARQGGYGYTF
clone size: -; J gene: TRBJ1-2; V gene: TRBV7-8; D gene: -; CDR3 DNA: TGTGCCAGCAGCGCGGACAGTGCGACAACTAACTATGGCTACACCTTC; CDR3 protein: CASSADSATTNYGYTF
clone size: -; J gene: TRBJ2-5; V gene: TRBV5-1; D gene: -; CDR3 DNA: TGCGCCAGCAGCTTGGGAAACAGGGCGGGCGAGGAGACCCAGTACTTC; CDR3 protein: CASSLGNRAGEETQYF
clone size: -; J gene: TRBJ1-6; V gene: TRBV15; D gene: -; CDR3 DNA: TGTGCCACCAGCGACTGGACAGCAGATTCACCCCTCCACTTT; CDR3 protein: CATSDWTADSPLHF
clone size: -; J gene: TRBJ1-5; V gene: TRBV3-1/TRBV3-2; D gene: TRBD1; CDR3 DNA: TGTGCCAGCAGCCCCAGGGGACAGGGCAATCAGCCCCAGCATTTT; CDR3 protein: CASSPRGQGNQPQHF
clone size: -; J gene: TRBJ1-4; V gene: TRBV30; D gene: TRBD1; CDR3 DNA: TGTGCCTGGAGCGCGGACAGGGGGCGCGAAAAACTGTTTTTT; CDR3 protein: CAWSADRGREKLFF
clone size: -; J gene: TRBJ1-2; V gene: TRBV5-1; D gene: -; CDR3 DNA: TGCGCCAGCAGCTCGTTAAGGACAGACATCGGCGGCTACACCTTC; CDR3 protein: CASSSLRTDIGGYTF
clone size: -; J gene: TRBJ1-1; V gene: TRBV29-1; D gene: TRBD1; CDR3 DNA: TGCAGCGTTGAAGAGGACGGGCAGGGGGAAGAAGCTTTCTTT; CDR3 protein: CSVEEDGQGEEAFF
clone size: -; J gene: TRBJ2-5; V gene: TRBV15; D gene: TRBD1; CDR3 DNA: TGTGCCACCAGCAGAGCCGACAGGGGTCAAGAGACCCAGTACTTC; CDR3 protein: CATSRADRGQETQYF